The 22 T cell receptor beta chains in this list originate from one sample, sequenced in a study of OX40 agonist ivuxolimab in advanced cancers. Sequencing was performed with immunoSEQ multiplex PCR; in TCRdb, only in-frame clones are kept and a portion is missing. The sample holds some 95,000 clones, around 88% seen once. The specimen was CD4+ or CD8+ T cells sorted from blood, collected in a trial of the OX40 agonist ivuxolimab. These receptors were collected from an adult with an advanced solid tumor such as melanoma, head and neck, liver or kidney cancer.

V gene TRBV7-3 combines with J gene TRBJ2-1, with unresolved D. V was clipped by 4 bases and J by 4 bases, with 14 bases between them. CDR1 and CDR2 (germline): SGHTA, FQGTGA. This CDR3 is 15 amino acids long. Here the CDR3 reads CASSSYGGVYNEQFF. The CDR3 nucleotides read TGTGCCAGCAGCTCCTACGGTGGGGTGTACAATGAGCAGTTCTTC. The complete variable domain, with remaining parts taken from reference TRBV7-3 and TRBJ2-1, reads GAGVSQTPSNKVTEKGKYVELRCDPISGHTALYWYRQSLGQGPEFLIYFQGTGAADDSGLPNDRFFAVRPEGSVSTLKIQRTERGDSAVYLCASSSYGGVYNEQFFGPGTRLTVL.

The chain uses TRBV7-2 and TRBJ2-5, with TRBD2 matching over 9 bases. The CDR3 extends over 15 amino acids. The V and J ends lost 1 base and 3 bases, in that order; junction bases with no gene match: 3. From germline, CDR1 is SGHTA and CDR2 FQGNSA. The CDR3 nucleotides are TGTGCCAGCAGCTTAGGGCCTAGCGGGGAAGAGACCCAGTACTTC. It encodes CASSLGPSGEETQYF.

The CDR3 DNA reads as TGTGCCAGCAGTCCACAGAATACTAACTATGGCTACACCTTC. This gives the protein CASSPQNTNYGYTF. The chain uses TRBV7-3 and TRBJ1-2; no clear D gene. The ends were cut back, 6 bases at V and 0 bases at J, with 11 bases in the middle. The germline V gene encodes CDR1 SGHTA and CDR2 FQGTGA. This CDR3 is built from 14 residues.

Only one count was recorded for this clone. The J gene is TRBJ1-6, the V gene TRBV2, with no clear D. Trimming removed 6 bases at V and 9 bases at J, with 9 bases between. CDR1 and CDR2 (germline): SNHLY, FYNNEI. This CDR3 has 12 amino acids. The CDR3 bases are TGTGCCAGCAGGACGGACTCTTCACCCCTCCACTTT. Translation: CASRTDSSPLHF.

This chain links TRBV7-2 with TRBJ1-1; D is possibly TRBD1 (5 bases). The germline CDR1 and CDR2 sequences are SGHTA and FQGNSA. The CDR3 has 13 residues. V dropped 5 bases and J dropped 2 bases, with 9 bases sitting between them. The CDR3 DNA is TGTGCCAGCAGCCGGGACGGAAACACTGAAGCTTTCTTT. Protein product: CASSRDGNTEAFF. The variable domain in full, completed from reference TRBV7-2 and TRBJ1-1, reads GAGVSQSPSNKVTEKGKDVELRCDPISGHTALYWYRQSLGQGLEFLIYFQGNSAPDKSGLPSDRFSAERTGGSVSTLTIQRTQQEDSAVYLCASSRDGNTEAFFGQGTRLTVV.

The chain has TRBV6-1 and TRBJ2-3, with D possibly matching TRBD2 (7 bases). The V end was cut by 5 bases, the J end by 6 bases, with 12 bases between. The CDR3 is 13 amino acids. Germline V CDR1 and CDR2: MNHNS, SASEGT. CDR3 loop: CASSPGGQDTQYF. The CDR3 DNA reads TGTGCCAGCAGTCCCGGGGGGCAGGATACGCAGTATTTT.

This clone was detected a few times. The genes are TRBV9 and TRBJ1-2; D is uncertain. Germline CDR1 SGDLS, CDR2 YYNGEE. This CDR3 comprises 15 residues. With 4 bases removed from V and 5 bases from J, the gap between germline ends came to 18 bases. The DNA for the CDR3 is TGTGCCAGCAGCCCCTATCGGGCAGAAGCTTATGGCTACACCTTC. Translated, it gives CASSPYRAEAYGYTF.

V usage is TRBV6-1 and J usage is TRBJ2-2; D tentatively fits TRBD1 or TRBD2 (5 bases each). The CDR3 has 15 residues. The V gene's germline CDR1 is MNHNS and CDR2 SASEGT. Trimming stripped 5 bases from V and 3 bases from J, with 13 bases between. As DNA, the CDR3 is TGTGCCAGCAGTTCGCGAGGGGCGGACACCGGGGAGCTGTTTTTT. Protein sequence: CASSSRGADTGELFF.

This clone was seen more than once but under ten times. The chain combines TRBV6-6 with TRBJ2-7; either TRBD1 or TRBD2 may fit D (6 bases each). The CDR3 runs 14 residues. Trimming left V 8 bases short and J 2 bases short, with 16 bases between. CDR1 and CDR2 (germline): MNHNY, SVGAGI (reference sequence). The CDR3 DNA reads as TGTGCCAGCTTAGACCGCGGGACAACCTACGAGCAGTACTTC. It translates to CASLDRGTTYEQYF.

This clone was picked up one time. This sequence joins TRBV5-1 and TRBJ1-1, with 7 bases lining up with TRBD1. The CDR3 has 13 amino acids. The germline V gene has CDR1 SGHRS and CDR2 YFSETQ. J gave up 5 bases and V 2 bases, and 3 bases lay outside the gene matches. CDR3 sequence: CASSFTGETEAFF. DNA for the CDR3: TGCGCCAGCAGCTTTACAGGGGAGACTGAAGCTTTCTTT.

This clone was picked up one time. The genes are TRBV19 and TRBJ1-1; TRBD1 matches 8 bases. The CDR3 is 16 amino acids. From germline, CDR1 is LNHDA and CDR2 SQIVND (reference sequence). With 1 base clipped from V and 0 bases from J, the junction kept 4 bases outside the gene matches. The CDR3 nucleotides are TGTGCCAGTAGTATAGTCAGGGGGCTCATGAACACTGAAGCTTTCTTT. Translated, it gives CASSIVRGLMNTEAFF.

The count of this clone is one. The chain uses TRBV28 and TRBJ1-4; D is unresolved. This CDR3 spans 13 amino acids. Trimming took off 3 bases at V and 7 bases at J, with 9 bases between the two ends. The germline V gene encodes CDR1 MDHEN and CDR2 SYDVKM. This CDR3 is CASSFSQIEKLFF. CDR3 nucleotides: TGTGCCAGCAGTTTTTCGCAGATTGAAAAACTGTTTTTT.

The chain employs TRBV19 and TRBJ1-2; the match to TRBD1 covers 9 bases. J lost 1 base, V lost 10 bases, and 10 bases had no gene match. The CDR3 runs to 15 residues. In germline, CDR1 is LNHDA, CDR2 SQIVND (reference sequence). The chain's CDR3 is CAIGEQGANNYGYTF. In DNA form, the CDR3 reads TGTGCCATAGGGGAACAGGGGGCCAATAACTATGGCTACACCTTC.

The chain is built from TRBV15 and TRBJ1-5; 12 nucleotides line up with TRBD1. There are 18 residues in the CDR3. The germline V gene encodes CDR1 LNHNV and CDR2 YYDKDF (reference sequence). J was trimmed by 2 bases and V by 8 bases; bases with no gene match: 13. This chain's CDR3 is CATEATGTGGAGNQPQHF. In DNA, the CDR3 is TGTGCCACCGAGGCAACCGGGACAGGGGGCGCCGGCAATCAGCCCCAGCATTTT.

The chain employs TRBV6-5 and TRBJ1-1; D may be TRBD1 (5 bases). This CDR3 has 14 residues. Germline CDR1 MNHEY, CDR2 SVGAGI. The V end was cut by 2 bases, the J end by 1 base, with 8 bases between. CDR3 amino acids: CASSYQGANTEAFF. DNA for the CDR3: TGTGCCAGCAGTTACCAGGGAGCGAACACTGAAGCTTTCTTT.

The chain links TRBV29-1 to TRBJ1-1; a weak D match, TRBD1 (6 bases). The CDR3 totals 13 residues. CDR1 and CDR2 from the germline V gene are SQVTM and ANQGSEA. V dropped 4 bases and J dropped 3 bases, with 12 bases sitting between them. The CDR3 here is CSVGAGTYTEAFF. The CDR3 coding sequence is TGCAGCGTTGGGGCGGGGACATACACTGAAGCTTTCTTT. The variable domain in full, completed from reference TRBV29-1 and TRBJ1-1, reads SAVISQKPSRDICQRGTSLTIQCQVDSQVTMMFWYRQQPGQSLTLIATANQGSEATYESGFVIDKFPISRPNLTFSTLTVSNMSPEDSSIYLCSVGAGTYTEAFFGQGTRLTVV.

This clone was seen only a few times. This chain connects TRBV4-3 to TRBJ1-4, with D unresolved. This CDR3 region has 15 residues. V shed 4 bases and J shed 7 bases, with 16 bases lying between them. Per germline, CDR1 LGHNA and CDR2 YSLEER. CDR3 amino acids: CASSPHGAAPEKLFF. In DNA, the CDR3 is TGCGCCAGCAGCCCCCACGGCGCAGCCCCTGAAAAACTGTTTTTT.

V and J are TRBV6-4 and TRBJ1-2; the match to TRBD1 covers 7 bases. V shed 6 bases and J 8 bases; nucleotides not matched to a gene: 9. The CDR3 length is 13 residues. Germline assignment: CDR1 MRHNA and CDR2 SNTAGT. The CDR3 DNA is TGTGCCAGCAGGAACAGGGGCGATCGCGGCTACACCTTC. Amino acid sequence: CASRNRGDRGYTF.

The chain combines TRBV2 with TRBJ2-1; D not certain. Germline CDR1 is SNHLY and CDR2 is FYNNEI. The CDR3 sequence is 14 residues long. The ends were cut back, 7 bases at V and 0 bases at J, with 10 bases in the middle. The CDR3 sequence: CASTRPSSYNEQFF. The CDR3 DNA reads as TGTGCCAGCACTCGACCGAGCTCCTACAATGAGCAGTTCTTC.

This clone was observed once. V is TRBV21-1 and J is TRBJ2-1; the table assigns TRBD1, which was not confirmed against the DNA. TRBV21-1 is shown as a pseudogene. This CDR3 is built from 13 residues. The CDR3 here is CARDREVSNEQFF. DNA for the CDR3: TGTGCCAGGGACAGGGAGGTAAGCAATGAGCAGTTCTTC.

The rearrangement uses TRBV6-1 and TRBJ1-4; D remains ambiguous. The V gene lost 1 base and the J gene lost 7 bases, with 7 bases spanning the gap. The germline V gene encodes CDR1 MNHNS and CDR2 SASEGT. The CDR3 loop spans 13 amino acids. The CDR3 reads CASSEGVGEKLFF. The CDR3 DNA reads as TGTGCCAGCAGTGAAGGGGTGGGTGAAAAACTGTTTTTT.

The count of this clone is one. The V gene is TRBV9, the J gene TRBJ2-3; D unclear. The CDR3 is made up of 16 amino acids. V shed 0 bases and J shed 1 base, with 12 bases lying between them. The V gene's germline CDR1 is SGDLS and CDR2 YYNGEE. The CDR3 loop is CASSVGVSTGTDTQYF. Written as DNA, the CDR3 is TGTGCCAGCAGCGTAGGGGTTAGCACCGGCACAGATACGCAGTATTTT.